A selection of T cell receptor beta chains follows, all from one sample in a study of blood T cells in healthy people across ages. TCRdb redid the calling of the 5' RACE reads with MiXCR, one entry per CDR3 protein. In the table there are roughly 2 million distinct CDR3 sequences, 49% of which are singletons. The sample consisted of blood. The receptors shown here come from a woman aged 35 to 49 in good health. Each CDR3 is given with its conserved first and last residue. D genes are given only for firm matches. Clone sizes are given selectively: once, few, many, or a class where the clone is expanded.

d_gene	abundance	v_gene	j_gene	CDR3nt	CDR3aa
.	.	TRBV2	TRBJ1-2	TGTGCCAGCATTCAGCCTCTCGATGGCTACACCTTC	CASIQPLDGYTF
.	few	TRBV4-3	TRBJ2-3	TGCGCCAGCAGCCAAGGGGGGAGGGGGCTGCTCCTTTACACAGATACGCAGTATTTT	CASSQGGRGLLLYTDTQYF
.	.	TRBV11-2	TRBJ2-7	TGTGCCAGCAGCTTAGATATGGGGGGCGCGTCCTACGAGCAGTACTTC	CASSLDMGGASYEQYF
.	few	TRBV20-1	TRBJ2-1	TGCAGTGCTAGATTCGGGGGCCTCATCTCCTACAATGAGCAGTTCTTC	CSARFGGLISYNEQFF
TRBD1	.	TRBV3-1	TRBJ2-1	TGTGCCAGCAGTCGGCTAGGACAGGGCGTTGTTGATGAGCAGTTCTTC	CASSRLGQGVVDEQFF
.	few	TRBV12-3/TRBV12-4	TRBJ1-2	TGTGCCAGCAAACGGACAGAGGGCTATGGCTACACCTTC	CASKRTEGYGYTF
.	few	TRBV4-3	TRBJ2-7	TGCGCCAGCAGCCAAGGACGACAGGCCCTCTACGAGCAGTACTTC	CASSQGRQALYEQYF
.	.	TRBV6-6	TRBJ1-6	TGTGCCAGCAGGACACAGGGAGTGGGCAATAATTCACCCCTCCACTTT	CASRTQGVGNNSPLHF
TRBD1	.	TRBV5-1	TRBJ1-2	TGCGCCAGCAGCTCAGGGACAGACCTCTATGGCTACACCTTC	CASSSGTDLYGYTF
.	few	TRBV3-1	TRBJ1-5	TGTGCCAGCAGCCAAGGAGGAGGGTATAGCAATCAGCCCCAGCATTTT	CASSQGGGYSNQPQHF
TRBD1	.	TRBV2	TRBJ2-1	TGTGCCAGCAAAAAGACAGGGAGCTCCTACAATGAGCAGTTCTTC	CASKKTGSSYNEQFF
TRBD2	.	TRBV4-1	TRBJ2-5	TGCGCCAGCAGCCAAGGTACCGGGGGGGCCTACAATGAGCAGTACTTC	CASSQGTGGAYNEQYF
.	.	TRBV4-2	TRBJ2-5	TGTGCCAGCAGCCAAGAAGGGCCGATGGAAGAGACCCAGTACTTC	CASSQEGPMEETQYF